This paragraph covers one T cell receptor (beta chain) sequence. Source study methods: Estimation of nucleated cell counts was performed using reference gene primer amplification. Sequencing was performed with immunoSEQ multiplex PCR; in TCRdb, only in-frame clones are kept and a portion is missing. V, J and clone size are taken as reported in that table, and D and trimming were inferred from the DNA itself. This sample carries approximately 35,000 clones, about 78% of them seen once, and the ten largest clones take roughly a third. These data are taken from a study of blood T cell repertoires in COVID-19. At the level of the study: COVID-19 samples from acute and convalescent phases originated in the United States, Italy and Spain. In each case, the material was cDNA or gDNA derived from T cells, B-cell-depleted T cells, or PBMCs.

The CDR3 has 13 residues. V was trimmed by 2 bases and J by 8 bases, leaving 12 bases between them. CDR1 MDHEN and CDR2 SYDVKM come from the germline V gene. The clonotype was recovered from a man older than 75 with acute or convalescent COVID-19. The J gene is TRBJ1-2, the V gene TRBV28; TRBD1 might be the D (5 bases). Sequenced: peripheral blood. CDR3 loop: CASSLPEGWGYTF. CDR3 nucleotide sequence: TGTGCCAGCAGTTTACCGGAGGGGTGGGGCTACACCTTC.